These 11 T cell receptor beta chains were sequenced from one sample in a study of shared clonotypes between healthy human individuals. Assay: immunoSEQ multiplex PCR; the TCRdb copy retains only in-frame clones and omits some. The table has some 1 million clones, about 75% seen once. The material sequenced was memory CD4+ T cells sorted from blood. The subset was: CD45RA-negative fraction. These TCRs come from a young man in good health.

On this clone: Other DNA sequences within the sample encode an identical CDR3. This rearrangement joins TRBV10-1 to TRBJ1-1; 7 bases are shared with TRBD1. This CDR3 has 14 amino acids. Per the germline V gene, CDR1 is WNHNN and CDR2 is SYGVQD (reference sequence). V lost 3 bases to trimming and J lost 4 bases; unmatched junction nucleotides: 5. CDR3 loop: CASSEQGLGTEAFF. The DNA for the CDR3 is TGCGCCAGCAGTGAACAGGGGCTCGGCACTGAAGCTTTCTTT.

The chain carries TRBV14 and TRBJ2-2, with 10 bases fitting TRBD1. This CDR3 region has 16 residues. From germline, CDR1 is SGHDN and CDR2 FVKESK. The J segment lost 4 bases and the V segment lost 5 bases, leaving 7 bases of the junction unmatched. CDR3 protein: CASSAHRTGGTGELFF. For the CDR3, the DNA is TGTGCCAGCAGCGCCCACCGGACAGGGGGCACCGGGGAGCTGTTTTTT. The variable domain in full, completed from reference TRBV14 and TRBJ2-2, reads EAGVTQFPSHSVIEKGQTVTLRCDPISGHDNLYWYRRVMGKEIKFLLHFVKESKQDESGMPNNRFLAERTGGTYSTLKVQPAELEDSGVYFCASSAHRTGGTGELFFGEGSRLTVL.

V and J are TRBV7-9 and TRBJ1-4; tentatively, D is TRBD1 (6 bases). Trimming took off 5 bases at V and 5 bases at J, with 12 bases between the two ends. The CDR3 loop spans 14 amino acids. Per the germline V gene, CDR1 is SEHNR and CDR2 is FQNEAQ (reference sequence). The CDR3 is CASSRDTGNEKLFF. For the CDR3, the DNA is TGTGCCAGCAGCCGGGACACAGGAAATGAAAAACTGTTTTTT.

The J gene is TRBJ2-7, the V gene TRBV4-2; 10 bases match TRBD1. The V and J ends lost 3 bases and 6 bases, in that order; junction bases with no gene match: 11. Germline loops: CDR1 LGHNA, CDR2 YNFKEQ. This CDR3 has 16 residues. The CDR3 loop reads CASSQRQGAHAGEQYF. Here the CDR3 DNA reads TGTGCCAGCAGCCAGAGACAGGGGGCGCACGCTGGCGAGCAGTACTTC.

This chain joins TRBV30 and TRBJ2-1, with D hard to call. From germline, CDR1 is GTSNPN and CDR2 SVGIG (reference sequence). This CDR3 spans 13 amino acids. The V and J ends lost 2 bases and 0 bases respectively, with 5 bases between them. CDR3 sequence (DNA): TGTGCCTGGAGTTCTTCCTCCTACAATGAGCAGTTCTTC. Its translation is CAWSSSSYNEQFF.

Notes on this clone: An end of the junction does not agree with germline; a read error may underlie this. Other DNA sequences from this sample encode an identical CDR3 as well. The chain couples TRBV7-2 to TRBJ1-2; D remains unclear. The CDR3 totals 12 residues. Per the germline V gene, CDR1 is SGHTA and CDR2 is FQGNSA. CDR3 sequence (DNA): TGTGCCAGCAGCCCCACTAAATATGGCTACACCTTC. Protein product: CASSPTKYGYTF.

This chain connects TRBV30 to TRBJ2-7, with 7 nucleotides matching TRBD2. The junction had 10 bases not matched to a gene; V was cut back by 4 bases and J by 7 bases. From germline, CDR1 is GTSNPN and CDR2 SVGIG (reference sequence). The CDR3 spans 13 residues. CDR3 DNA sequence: TGTGCCTGGAATATCCCCGGGAGGAGAGAGCAGTACTTC. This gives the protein CAWNIPGRREQYF.

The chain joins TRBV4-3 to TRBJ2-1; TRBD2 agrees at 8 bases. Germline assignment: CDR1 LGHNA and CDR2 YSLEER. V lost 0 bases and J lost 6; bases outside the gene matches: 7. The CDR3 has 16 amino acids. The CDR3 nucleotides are TGCGCCAGCAGCCAAGAGGGGACTAGGGTGGGCAATGAGCAGTTCTTC. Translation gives CASSQEGTRVGNEQFF.

CDR3 coding DNA: TGTGCCAGCAGCTTTATAGCGGCCTCCTACGAGCAGTACTTC. As protein: CASSFIAASYEQYF. This chain joins TRBV7-2 and TRBJ2-7, with D possibly being TRBD2 (6 bases). V dropped 3 bases and J dropped 0 bases, with 9 bases sitting between them. This CDR3 has 14 amino acids. Germline-derived CDR1 and CDR2 are SGHTA and FQGNSA.

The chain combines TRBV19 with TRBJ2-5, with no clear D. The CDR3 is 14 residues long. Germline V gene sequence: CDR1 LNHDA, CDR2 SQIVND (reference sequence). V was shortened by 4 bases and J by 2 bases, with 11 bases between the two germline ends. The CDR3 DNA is TGTGCCAGTAGTAGTTGGACGGAGCAAGAGACCCAGTACTTC. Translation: CASSSWTEQETQYF.

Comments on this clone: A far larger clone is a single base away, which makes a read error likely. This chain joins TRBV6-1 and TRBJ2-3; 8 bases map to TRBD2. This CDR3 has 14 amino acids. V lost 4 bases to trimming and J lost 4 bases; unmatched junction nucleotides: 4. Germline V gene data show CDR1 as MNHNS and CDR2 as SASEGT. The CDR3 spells CASSVGGAPDTQYF. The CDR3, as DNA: TGTGCCAGCAGTGTCGGGGGGGCCCCAGATACGCAGTATTTT.